The T cell receptor beta chain under discussion was sequenced for a study of blood T cell repertoires in COVID-19. Overall study: T cells, B-cell-depleted T cells, or PBMCs provided the cDNA or gDNA that served as material.

The CDR3 is 12 residues long. The V end was cut by 2 bases, the J end by 6 bases, with 7 bases between. Germline V lookup: CDR1 SGHRS, CDR2 YFSETQ. Regarding this clone: At the DNA level, this CDR3 is encoded by other sequences in the same sample as well.

Study members were between roughly 18 and 89 years old and lived in 25 or so US regions. Cohorts were determined from participant-reported clinical history. Original methodology: Amplification from reference gene primers served as the basis for estimated nucleated cell counts. Sequenced by immunoSEQ multiplex PCR; TCRdb stores in-frame clones only, minus some. V, J and clone size reflect that table, while D and trimming were determined from the DNA. The repertoire holds around 300,000 clones, with about nine tenths as singletons. This clonotype was obtained from a woman aged 40 to 50 who had recovered from COVID-19. Sequencing was performed on PBMCs or T cells enriched from blood (not recorded which). The V and J genes are TRBV5-1 and TRBJ2-3; D not resolved. The CDR3 DNA is TGCGCCAGCAGCTTACCCGGTGATACGCAGTATTTT. Translated: CASSLPGDTQYF.